This T cell receptor (beta chain) was observed in a study of blood T cell repertoires in COVID-19. Study-wide context: Researchers got acute and convalescent COVID-19 samples from the United States, Italy and Spain. Sample material is recorded as cDNA or gDNA derived from T cells, B-cell-depleted T cells, or PBMCs.

In the original processing: Scientists estimated how many nucleated cells there were by amplifying reference gene primers. The table came from immunoSEQ multiplex PCR; TCRdb's copy has only in-frame clones and leaves some out. From that table come the V and J calls and clone size; the DNA was used to work out D and trimming. The table records about 88,000 clones, 90% of them present only once. Germline V gene sequence: CDR1 WNHNN, CDR2 SYGVQD (reference sequence). The CDR3 consists of 17 residues. V was trimmed by 6 bases and J by 4 bases, leaving 24 bases between them. This rearrangement joins TRBV10-1 to TRBJ1-2; D remains ambiguous. The receptor was isolated from a man in his 60s with acute or convalescent COVID-19. Specimen: peripheral blood. The CDR3 region has the DNA TGCGCCAGCAGATCTCCATTCGACACCGGAATTGTCTATGGCTACACCTTC. It specifies CASRSPFDTGIVYGYTF.